These 9 T cell receptor beta chains share one sample of origin, sequenced in a study of Ad26.COV2.S vaccination and SARS-CoV-2 variants. Regarding treatment: over 15 received Ad26.COV2.S at low or high dose, single or two shots; 5 received placebo; per-sample allocation not given. The investigators took samples on day 63 after the first vaccine or placebo injection. Method: immunoSEQ multiplex PCR; TCRdb's copy keeps in-frame clones and lacks some. The sample comprises about 400,000 clones, roughly 90% of which are singletons, and around 3.6% rests with the top ten. Sequenced here: peripheral blood, sampled in a trial of Ad26.COV2.S vaccine versus placebo. These receptors all stem from a person between 18 and 59 years old who received the Ad26.COV2.S COVID-19 vaccine or a placebo.

This clone was found a few times. This rearrangement joins TRBV19 to TRBJ1-2; maybe TRBD1 (5 bases). In germline, CDR1 is LNHDA, CDR2 SQIVND (reference sequence). Trimming took 8 bases from V and 5 from J, leaving 12 bases between them. The CDR3 is 12 residues long. In nucleotides, the CDR3 is TGTGCCAGTGGACGGTCAGGGTATGGCTACACCTTC. It encodes CASGRSGYGYTF.

The chain has TRBV5-4 and TRBJ2-2; 14 nucleotides line up with TRBD2. Trimming at V came to 4 bases and at J to 1 base, leaving 0 bases not matched to a gene. This CDR3 region has 16 residues. Germline V CDR1 and CDR2: SGHNT, YYREEE (reference sequence). The chain's CDR3 is CASSGLAGGNTGELFF. CDR3 bases: TGTGCCAGCAGCGGACTAGCGGGGGGGAACACCGGGGAGCTGTTTTTT.

The chain has TRBV30 and TRBJ2-2; D gene ambiguous. V was shortened by 0 bases and J by 5 bases, with 10 bases between the two germline ends. This CDR3 is built from 14 residues. The germline V gene encodes CDR1 GTSNPN and CDR2 SVGIG (reference sequence). The CDR3 sequence is CAWSVLLGTGELFF. CDR3 sequence (DNA): TGTGCCTGGAGTGTATTGTTGGGAACCGGGGAGCTGTTTTTT. The full variable domain, with the rest looked up from reference TRBV30 and TRBJ2-2, is SQTIHQWPATLVQPVGSPLSLECTVEGTSNPNLYWYRQAAGRGLQLLFYSVGIGQISSEVPQNLSASRPQDRQFILSSKKLLLSDSGFYLCAWSVLLGTGELFFGEGSRLTVL.

The DNA of the CDR3 is TGTGCCAGCGGAAAAGAGACCCAGTACTTC. This translates into CASGKETQYF. The gene calls are TRBV18 and TRBJ2-5; D ambiguous. The CDR3 contains 10 residues. From germline, CDR1 is KGHSH and CDR2 LQKENI. Trimming pared 8 bases from V and 3 bases from J, leaving 4 bases between.

This clone came up once. The rearrangement links TRBV28 to TRBJ1-5; D gene ambiguous. Trimming left V 8 bases short and J 4 bases short, with 12 bases between. The CDR3 is 13 residues long. Per germline, CDR1 MDHEN and CDR2 SYDVKM. CDR3 in DNA: TGTGCCAGCGAACCTAAGGGAAATCAGCCCCAGCATTTT. Its protein product is CASEPKGNQPQHF.

The chain couples TRBV6-2 or TRBV6-3 to TRBJ2-1; D is undetermined. The CDR3 has 14 amino acids. V was pared by 6 bases and J by 2 bases, with 11 bases between. Germline CDR1 and CDR2: MNHEY and SVGEGT. This CDR3 is CASSPPGAYNEQFF. The CDR3 DNA reads as TGTGCCAGCAGCCCCCCCGGCGCCTACAATGAGCAGTTCTTC.

The chain couples TRBV4-1 to TRBJ1-3; TRBD1 is a possible D gene (5 bases). The CDR3 consists of 16 residues. Germline CDR1 MGHRA, CDR2 YSYEKL. V dropped 1 base and J dropped 4 bases, with 14 bases sitting between them. The CDR3 sequence: CASSQAPRDWGNTIYF. In DNA form, the CDR3 reads TGCGCCAGCAGCCAAGCACCCAGGGACTGGGGAAACACCATATATTTT.

V usage is TRBV5-6 and J usage is TRBJ2-7; D may be TRBD1 (5 bases). CDR1 is SGHDT, CDR2 YYEEEE, per germline. Trimming removed 0 bases from V and 2 bases from J, with 12 bases in between. The CDR3 contains 15 residues. The CDR3 sequence is CASSLVAGITYEQYF. As DNA, the CDR3 is TGTGCCAGCAGCTTGGTTGCAGGGATTACCTACGAGCAGTACTTC. Full variable domain (rest looked up from reference TRBV5-6 and TRBJ2-7): DAGVTQSPTHLIKTRGQQVTLRCSPKSGHDTVSWYQQALGQGPQFIFQYYEEEERQRGNFPDRFSGHQFPNYSSELNVNALLLGDSALYLCASSLVAGITYEQYFGPGTRLTVT.

The V call is TRBV6-6, the J call TRBJ2-7; D is ambiguous. Germline V gene sequence: CDR1 MNHNY, CDR2 SVGAGI (reference sequence). V lost 8 bases and J lost 2, with 10 bases in between. This CDR3 contains 12 residues. The CDR3 protein is CASWDSPYEQYF. For the CDR3, the DNA is TGTGCCAGCTGGGATTCCCCCTACGAGCAGTACTTC.